The next 28 T cell receptor beta chains were all read from a single sample in a study of OX40 agonist ivuxolimab in advanced cancers. Profiled with immunoSEQ multiplex PCR; TCRdb holds only in-frame clones, not every one. The repertoire holds about 41,000 clones, with around 90% as singletons. Here the sequenced sample was CD4+ or CD8+ T cells sorted from blood, taken in a trial of the OX40 agonist ivuxolimab. The receptors were sampled from an adult with an advanced solid tumor such as melanoma, head and neck, liver or kidney cancer.

In nucleotides, the CDR3 is TGTGCCAGTAGTATAGGACAAGACACGAACACTGAAGCTTTCTTT. Protein product: CASSIGQDTNTEAFF. The rearrangement uses TRBV19 and TRBJ1-1; unclear D gene. Per germline, CDR1 LNHDA and CDR2 SQIVND (reference sequence). The CDR3 has 15 residues. Trimming pared 1 base from V and 1 base from J, leaving 10 bases between.

V gene TRBV5-1 combines with J gene TRBJ1-1; 10 nucleotides align to TRBD1. Germline V gives CDR1 SGHRS, CDR2 YFSETQ. The CDR3 length is 15 residues. V lost 2 bases and J lost 1; bases outside the gene matches: 2. For the CDR3, the DNA is TGCGCCAGCAGCTTTGGGACAGGGGCGAACACTGAAGCTTTCTTT. The encoded protein is CASSFGTGANTEAFF.

This clone was picked up one time. V gene TRBV5-6 combines with J gene TRBJ2-5; 10 nucleotides match TRBD1. Trimming took 2 bases from V and 5 from J; bases not matched to a gene: 9. Germline lookup yields CDR1 SGHDT and CDR2 YYEEEE. The CDR3 consists of 16 residues. CDR3 nucleotide sequence: TGTGCCAGCAGCTTAAAGACAGGGGGCTCGGAGGAGACCCAGTACTTC. Protein product: CASSLKTGGSEETQYF.

A few counts support this clone. CDR3 protein: CASSEGGSYEQYF. The CDR3 region has the DNA TGTGCCAGCAGTGAAGGTGGGTCCTACGAGCAGTACTTC. V and J are TRBV6-1 and TRBJ2-7; no definite D call. There are 13 residues in the CDR3. V shed 1 base and J shed 1 base, with 5 bases lying between them. Germline CDR1 reads MNHNS; CDR2 reads SASEGT.

The chain carries TRBV4-1 and TRBJ2-1; D possibly corresponds to TRBD2 (6 bases). V lost 4 bases and J lost 3, with 13 bases in between. This CDR3 spans 15 amino acids. Germline CDR1 is MGHRA and CDR2 is YSYEKL. The CDR3 is CASSPRLENYNEQFF. The CDR3 bases are TGCGCCAGCAGCCCCCGACTAGAAAACTACAATGAGCAGTTCTTC.

This clone was detected only once. This chain joins TRBV9 and TRBJ1-2, with a tentative D call TRBD1 (6 bases). Germline loops: CDR1 SGDLS, CDR2 YYNGEE. This CDR3 is 12 amino acids long. The V and J ends lost 4 bases and 8 bases respectively, with 12 bases between them. This CDR3 is CASSPRGGGYTF. CDR3 bases: TGTGCCAGCAGCCCCCGTGGGGGCGGCTACACCTTC. Full variable domain (rest looked up from reference TRBV9 and TRBJ1-2): DSGVTQTPKHLITATGQRVTLRCSPRSGDLSVYWYQQSLDQGLQFLIQYYNGEERAKGNILERFSAQQFPDLHSELNLSSLELGDSALYFCASSPRGGGYTFGSGTRLTVV.

J is TRBJ2-1 and V is TRBV7-2, with a weak D call TRBD2 (6 bases). The V end lost 5 bases, the J end lost 4 bases, and 12 bases lay between the germline ends. Germline V gene data show CDR1 as SGHTA and CDR2 as FQGNSA. The CDR3 is made up of 14 amino acids. CDR3 DNA: TGTGCCAGCAGCCTCCAGCGGGTATACAATGAGCAGTTCTTC. Translating it yields CASSLQRVYNEQFF.

The gene calls are TRBV7-2 and TRBJ2-7; D ambiguous. The CDR3 is made up of 13 amino acids. Trimming took off 5 bases at V and 0 bases at J, with 8 bases between the two ends. The germline V gene encodes CDR1 SGHTA and CDR2 FQGNSA. The CDR3, as DNA: TGTGCCAGCAGCCCCCTCCACTCCTACGAGCAGTACTTC. The encoded protein is CASSPLHSYEQYF. Full variable domain (missing parts from reference TRBV7-2 and TRBJ2-7): GAGVSQSPSNKVTEKGKDVELRCDPISGHTALYWYRQSLGQGLEFLIYFQGNSAPDKSGLPSDRFSAERTGGSVSTLTIQRTQQEDSAVYLCASSPLHSYEQYFGPGTRLTVT.

The CDR3 loop reads CASSHDQGETQYF. The DNA of the CDR3 is TGTGCCAGCTCACACGACCAGGGGGAGACCCAGTACTTC. The chain joins TRBV18 to TRBJ2-5; maybe TRBD1 (6 bases). The CDR3 is 13 amino acids. Per germline, CDR1 KGHSH and CDR2 LQKENI. Trimming pared 4 bases from V and 5 bases from J, leaving 11 bases between.

This sequence joins TRBV5-1 and TRBJ2-5; D uncertain. Germline CDR1 is SGHRS and CDR2 is YFSETQ. V lost 0 bases, J lost 5 bases, and 14 bases lay in between. The CDR3 runs 15 residues. In DNA form, the CDR3 reads TGCGCCAGCAGCTTGGTGTCTGGGGTAGGCGAGACCCAGTACTTC. Translated, it gives CASSLVSGVGETQYF.

This chain uses TRBV6-1 with TRBJ2-3; 9 positions agree with TRBD2. This CDR3 region has 15 residues. V trimming: 6 bases; J trimming: 5 bases; junction bases outside the gene matches: 9. Per the germline V gene, CDR1 is MNHNS and CDR2 is SASEGT. The CDR3 is CASRRASGARDTQYF. As DNA, the CDR3 is TGTGCCAGCAGGAGGGCTAGCGGGGCTCGAGATACGCAGTATTTT.

This chain uses TRBV7-9 with TRBJ1-6, with no clear D. Deletions cut 7 bases from V and 6 bases from J, with 13 bases between. The germline CDR1 and CDR2 sequences are SEHNR and FQNEAQ (reference sequence). CDR3 size: 14 residues. The DNA of the CDR3 is TGTGCCAGCAACCGGGTATCTGGTAATTCACCCCTCCACTTT. Its protein product is CASNRVSGNSPLHF.

This rearrangement joins TRBV15 to TRBJ1-5; 7 positions match TRBD1. This CDR3 region has 16 residues. Germline V gene data show CDR1 as LNHNV and CDR2 as YYDKDF (reference sequence). V lost 4 bases to trimming and J lost 4 bases; unmatched junction nucleotides: 10. CDR3 residues: CATSKRVGQINQPQHF. DNA for the CDR3: TGTGCCACCAGCAAAAGGGTGGGACAGATTAATCAGCCCCAGCATTTT.

This chain joins TRBV5-4 and TRBJ1-2; D ambiguous. The CDR3 length is 13 residues. V lost 6 bases and J 8 bases, leaving 17 bases between the germline ends. Germline CDR1 reads SGHNT; CDR2 reads YYREEE (reference sequence). The CDR3 DNA follows: TGTGCCAGCACCCCGAGGGCTGGGGTAGGCTACACCTTC. Translation: CASTPRAGVGYTF.

This clone appeared a few times. The chain uses TRBV11-3 and TRBJ1-1; D not resolved. The CDR3 length is 13 residues. Trimming pared 3 bases from V and 3 bases from J, leaving 8 bases between. CDR1 is SGHNT, CDR2 YENEEA, per germline. The CDR3 loop is CASSFQKDTEAFF. The CDR3 DNA sequence: TGTGCCAGCAGCTTCCAAAAGGACACTGAAGCTTTCTTT.

This chain connects TRBV7-2 to TRBJ1-5; no clear D gene. The CDR3 contains 13 residues. Trimming cost V 3 bases and J 0 bases, with 3 bases left between them. Germline values: CDR1 SGHTA, CDR2 FQGNSA. The CDR3 here is CASSLNSNQPQHF. The CDR3 nucleotides read TGTGCCAGCAGCTTGAATAGCAATCAGCCCCAGCATTTT.

The V gene is TRBV5-1, the J gene TRBJ2-7, with D uncertain. The CDR3 runs to 12 residues. Between the trimmed V and J ends, which lost 0 bases and 4 bases, there was a span of 5 bases. Germline V gives CDR1 SGHRS, CDR2 YFSETQ. The CDR3 DNA sequence: TGCGCCAGCAGCTTGGGGGATTACGAGCAGTACTTC. Its translation: CASSLGDYEQYF.

The genes are TRBV7-2 and TRBJ2-3; unclear D gene. Germline assignment: CDR1 SGHTA and CDR2 FQGNSA. The CDR3 totals 14 residues. V gave up 0 bases and J gave up 1 base, with 5 bases separating them. The CDR3 sequence is CASSLARGTDTQYF. The CDR3 nucleotides are TGTGCCAGCAGCTTAGCTCGGGGCACAGATACGCAGTATTTT.

The chain joins TRBV6-6 to TRBJ2-5, with 11 bases identical to TRBD2. The J call may be in error: the DNA end matches TRBJ2-7 better. This CDR3 contains 16 residues. CDR1 MNHNY and CDR2 SVGAGI come from the germline V gene (reference sequence). Written as DNA, the CDR3 is TGTGCCAGCAGTTCACAACTAGCGGGGGCCTCCTACGAGCAGTACTTC. Residues: CASSSQLAGASYEQYF.

The CDR3 region has the DNA TGCGCCAGCAGCCAAAAAGGACAGCCCTCTGGGGCCAACGTCCTGACTTTC. Translation gives CASSQKGQPSGANVLTF. The chain recombines TRBV4-1 with TRBJ2-6, with a possible D match to TRBD1 (6 bases). In germline, CDR1 is MGHRA, CDR2 YSYEKL. The V gene lost 2 bases and the J gene lost 0 bases, with 11 bases spanning the gap. The CDR3 extends over 17 amino acids.

The J gene is TRBJ2-2, the V gene TRBV29-1; 8 bases map to TRBD2. CDR3 length equals 16 residues. The germline gives CDR1 SQVTM, CDR2 ANQGSEA. With V trimmed by 6 bases and J by 5 bases, 14 bases remained unmatched. DNA of the CDR3: TGCAGCGTCTGGGTCCTGGCGGGGGGTGATACCGGGGAGCTGTTTTTT. It encodes CSVWVLAGGDTGELFF.

V and J are TRBV7-2 and TRBJ2-7; unclear D gene. V was clipped by 5 bases and J by 2 bases, with 7 bases between them. The CDR3 is made up of 12 amino acids. Germline loops: CDR1 SGHTA, CDR2 FQGNSA. The CDR3 DNA reads TGTGCCAGCAGCCGGATCACCTACGAGCAGTACTTC. Its protein is CASSRITYEQYF.

This chain connects TRBV7-2 to TRBJ1-2; 8 positions match TRBD1. Germline values: CDR1 SGHTA, CDR2 FQGNSA. The CDR3 spans 14 residues. Unmatched junction bases numbered 3, after V lost 0 bases and J lost 6 bases. CDR3 coding DNA: TGTGCCAGCAGCTTAGCTGCAGGGGGCGATGGCTACACCTTC. This encodes CASSLAAGGDGYTF.

CDR3 nucleotide sequence: TGTGCCAGCAGCGCGGATTTCGGAAACACCATATATTTT. This encodes CASSADFGNTIYF. The chain couples TRBV11-2 to TRBJ1-3; D is uncertain. From germline, CDR1 is SGHAT and CDR2 FQNNGV. V lost 5 bases and J lost 4, with 9 bases in between. The CDR3 covers 13 residues.

The gene calls are TRBV5-1 and TRBJ1-2, with 12 bases aligning to TRBD1. In germline, CDR1 is SGHRS, CDR2 YFSETQ. V gave up 4 bases and J gave up 4 bases; unmatched junction bases: 11. The CDR3 has 17 residues. The CDR3 reads CASSRQGQGASGYGYTF. Here the CDR3 DNA reads TGCGCCAGCAGCCGACAGGGACAGGGGGCGAGTGGCTATGGCTACACCTTC.

V is TRBV11-2 and J is TRBJ2-1; TRBD2 is a possible D gene (5 bases). Germline CDR1 is SGHAT and CDR2 is FQNNGV. V was clipped by 5 bases and J by 6 bases, with 14 bases between them. The CDR3 contains 14 residues. The CDR3, as DNA: TGTGCCAGCAGCCCAATCCGGGGTCCCAATGAGCAGTTCTTC. It is translated as CASSPIRGPNEQFF.

This chain links TRBV4-3 with TRBJ1-4, with 8 bases lining up with TRBD1. The CDR3 has 14 amino acids. Per the germline V gene, CDR1 is LGHNA and CDR2 is YSLEER. The junction had 1 base not matched to a gene; V was cut back by 0 bases and J by 7 bases. The chain's CDR3 is CASSQDQGAEKLFF. The CDR3, as DNA: TGCGCCAGCAGCCAAGATCAGGGGGCTGAAAAACTGTTTTTT.

Only a few counts were recorded for this clone. The chain couples TRBV11-3 to TRBJ2-1; TRBD2 aligns across 7 bases. With V trimmed by 3 bases and J by 6 bases, 5 bases remained unmatched. The V gene's germline CDR1 is SGHNT and CDR2 YENEEA. The CDR3 consists of 14 residues. The CDR3 loop is CASSLGGYGNEQFF. The DNA for the CDR3 is TGTGCCAGCAGCTTGGGAGGGTATGGCAATGAGCAGTTCTTC. Full variable domain (rest looked up from reference TRBV11-3 and TRBJ2-1): EAGVVQSPRYKIIEKKQPVAFWCNPISGHNTLYWYLQNLGQGPELLIRYENEEAVDDSQLPKDRFSAERLKGVDSTLKIQPAELGDSAVYLCASSLGGYGNEQFFGPGTRLTVL.